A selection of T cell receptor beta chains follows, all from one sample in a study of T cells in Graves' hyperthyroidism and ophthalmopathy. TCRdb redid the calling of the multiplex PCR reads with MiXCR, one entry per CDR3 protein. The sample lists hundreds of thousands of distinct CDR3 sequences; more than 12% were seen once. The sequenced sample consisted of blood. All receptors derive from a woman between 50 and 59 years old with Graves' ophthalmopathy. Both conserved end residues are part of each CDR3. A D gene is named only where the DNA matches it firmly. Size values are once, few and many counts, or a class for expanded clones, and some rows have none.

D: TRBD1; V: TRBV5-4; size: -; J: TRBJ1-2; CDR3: CASSGGFFGQGIYGYTF; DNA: TGTGCCAGCAGCGGGGGGTTTTTCGGACAGGGGATCTATGGCTACACCTTC
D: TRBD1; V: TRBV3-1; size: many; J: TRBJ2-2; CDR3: CASFGTGHTGELFF; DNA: TGTGCCAGCTTCGGGACAGGACACACCGGGGAGCTGTTTTTT
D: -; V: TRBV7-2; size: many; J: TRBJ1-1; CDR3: CAIKKGLLNTEAFF; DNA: TGTGCCATCAAAAAAGGGTTATTGAACACTGAAGCTTTCTTT
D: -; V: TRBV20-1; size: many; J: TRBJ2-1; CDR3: CSARYGTGLYNEQFF; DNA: TGCAGTGCTCGTTACGGGACCGGGTTATACAATGAGCAGTTCTTC
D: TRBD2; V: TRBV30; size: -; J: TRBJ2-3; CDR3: CAWRGAGGLDTQYF; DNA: TGTGCCTGGAGGGGGGCGGGAGGGTTGGATACGCAGTATTTT
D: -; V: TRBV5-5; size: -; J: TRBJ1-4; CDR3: CASSLGQQGSNEKLFF; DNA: TGTGCCAGCAGCTTGGGCCAGCAGGGTTCTAATGAAAAACTGTTTTTT
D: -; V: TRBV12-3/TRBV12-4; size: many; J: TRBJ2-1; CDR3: CASSQTSNNEQFF; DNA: TGTGCCAGCAGTCAGACTAGTAACAATGAGCAGTTCTTC
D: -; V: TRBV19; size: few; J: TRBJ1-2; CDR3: CASSIGTAANYGYTF; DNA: TGTGCCAGTAGTATTGGGACGGCAGCTAACTATGGCTACACCTTC
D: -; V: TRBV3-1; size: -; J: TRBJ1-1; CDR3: CASSQEGGWTEAFF; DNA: TGTGCCAGCAGCCAAGAAGGGGGGTGGACTGAAGCTTTCTTT
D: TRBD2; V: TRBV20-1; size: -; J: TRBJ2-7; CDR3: CSAGLAGAYEQYF; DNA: TGCAGTGCAGGGCTAGCGGGAGCGTACGAGCAGTACTTC
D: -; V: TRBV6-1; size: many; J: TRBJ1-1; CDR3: CASKENGGNTEAFF; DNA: TGTGCCAGCAAGGAAAACGGCGGGAACACTGAAGCTTTCTTT